This T cell receptor (beta chain) comes out of a study of OX40 agonist ivuxolimab in advanced cancers. Study-level results: Individuals who were partial responders at 0.1-3.0 mg/kg had clonal expansion that ranked among the lowest. The mean number of expanded clones was higher in CD8+ T cells than in CD4+.

The V gene lost 7 bases and the J gene lost 2 bases, with 14 bases spanning the gap. The CDR3 is 14 amino acids. Germline assignment: CDR1 MNHNS and CDR2 SASEGT. The data were produced by immunoSEQ multiplex PCR, yet TCRdb's version contains in-frame clones alone and is incomplete. Of about 86,000 clones in the sample, 85% to 90% were seen once. On this clone itself: The antigen remains undetermined.

The origin of this receptor is an adult with an advanced solid tumor such as melanoma, head and neck, liver or kidney cancer. The V call is TRBV6-1, the J call TRBJ2-5; a weak D match, TRBD1 (6 bases). This sample comprised CD4+ or CD8+ T cells sorted from blood, obtained in a trial of the OX40 agonist ivuxolimab. This CDR3 is CASKQGLWQETQYF. The CDR3 region has the DNA TGTGCCAGCAAACAGGGTTTGTGGCAAGAGACCCAGTACTTC.